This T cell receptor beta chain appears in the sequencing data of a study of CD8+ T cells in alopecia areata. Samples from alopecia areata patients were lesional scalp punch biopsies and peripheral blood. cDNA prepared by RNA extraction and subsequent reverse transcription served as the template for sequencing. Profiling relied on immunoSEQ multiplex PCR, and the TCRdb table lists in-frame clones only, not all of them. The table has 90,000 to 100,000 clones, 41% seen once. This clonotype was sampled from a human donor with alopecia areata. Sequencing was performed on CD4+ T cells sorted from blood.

CDR3 nucleotides: TGTGCCAGCAGTGAAGGGGACAGACTCCTAGATACGCAGTATTTT. Translated: CASSEGDRLLDTQYF. The V gene is TRBV2, the J gene TRBJ2-3; 7 bases agree with TRBD1. This CDR3 comprises 15 residues. Trimming took 1 base from V and 5 from J; bases not matched to a gene: 6. Germline CDR1 reads SNHLY; CDR2 reads FYNNEI.